This T cell receptor (beta chain) was captured by sequencing in a study of shared clonotypes between healthy human individuals (dated by TCRdb to about 2020). About the study as a whole: The cohort comprised two women and a few men aged 18 to 49 years. To estimate repertoire size and how much clonotype sharing occurs between individuals, the study deeply sequenced the blood TCR repertoires of roughly 5 healthy adults. Different laboratories and diverse techniques were used to prepare libraries and sequence TCR repertoires, to increase sequencing depth and limit assay-specific biases. Between about 0.85 and 9.5 billion PBMCs per donor were obtained by leukapheresis.

Donors were healthy HIV-negative adults with no recently reported acute infections or vaccinations. Every donor was a Caucasian adult living in Nashville, Tennessee, USA. For unsorted samples, 96 million or so PBMCs were counted, and genomic DNA was extracted using the QIAamp DNA Blood Mini kit. After blood collection by leukapheresis, PBMCs were isolated using Ficoll-Histopaque density gradient centrifugation and then cryopreserved in the vapor phase of liquid nitrogen. For this clone: Its antigen has not been determined. The sample holds no much larger clone one base away, and base qualities are not on file.

TCR CDR3 regions were amplified from genomic DNA by multiplex PCR using the deep immunoSEQ assay. For each cell subset, the extracted genomic DNA was distributed evenly across all wells of several immunoSEQ 96-well plates, and each plate served as one replicate. For unsorted PBMC, approximately 290 ng genomic DNA, equal to 25,000 to 35,000 T cell genomes, was loaded into each replicate PCR. Ten immunoSEQ deep assay plates were used to sequence unsorted PBMC genomic DNA. The purified libraries were quantified using a Qubit 3.0 fluorometer, sized with a Bioanalyzer 2100, and then quantified again using the KAPA Library Quantification kit. Every immunoSEQ 96-well plate was sequenced on a dedicated single-read 150-cycle Illumina NextSeq 550 flow cell. On the authors' methods: Because only junctional sequences without quality scores were contained in the immunoSEQ output, filtering matching that applied to full-length reads could not be performed. Sequences were annotated with PyIR, a Python wrapper for IgBLAST v1.9, using IMGT germline references to assign V/J genes and CDR3. Reads were removed for weak V/J assignments (E-value above 1e-6), missing CDR3, stop codons, out-of-frame junctions, or ambiguous translated residues. V3J clonotypes were defined as sequences sharing the same inferred V gene, J gene, and CDR3 amino acid sequence. Percentage overlap between repertoires was computed as shared unique clonotypes divided by the size of the smaller repertoire. Three approaches were used to assess repertoire richness: RTK rarefaction, the Chao1 estimator, and Recon v2.1 estimates of unobserved clonotypes. In TCRdb, the immuneACCESS table is reduced to in-frame sequences with V and J assigned. These tables do not hold every clone; where another copy was compared, an unresolved V gene accounts for under half, and the others remain unexplained. That table furnishes V, J and clone size, whereas the DNA furnished D and trimming. The table for this sample lists 450,000 to 600,000 clones; 79% of them were counted only once. The ten largest clonotypes hold about 12% of the sample.

On the study overall, not on this receptor specifically: Based on pairwise subsampling, the degree of clonotype sharing among donors was expected to be affected by sequencing depth. The genetic and exposure-history diversity represented was limited by the small number of donors. Only blood was sampled, and tissue TCR repertoires likely differ from those in blood.

As encoded in the germline V gene (reference sequence), CDR1 is SGHNT while CDR2 is YYREEE. Spanning cysteine to phenylalanine, the CDR3 consists of 13 amino acids. The read is trimmed to its CDR3 DNA, 39 bases read in frame from base 1. V gives up 4 bases and J gives up 4 bases, and the segment between their germline ends measures 9 bases. The TCR originated in a woman aged 40 to 50 in good health. Some clones in this sample may be carry-over from other donors' samples. The sequence joins TRBV5-4 to TRBJ2-1, with the D segment possibly TRBD1 or TRBD2, each aligning over 5 bases. What was sequenced was PBMCs. This receptor has the CDR3 CASSRDQYNEQFF. The sequenced DNA is TGTGCCAGCAGCCGGGACCAATACAATGAGCAGTTCTTC.